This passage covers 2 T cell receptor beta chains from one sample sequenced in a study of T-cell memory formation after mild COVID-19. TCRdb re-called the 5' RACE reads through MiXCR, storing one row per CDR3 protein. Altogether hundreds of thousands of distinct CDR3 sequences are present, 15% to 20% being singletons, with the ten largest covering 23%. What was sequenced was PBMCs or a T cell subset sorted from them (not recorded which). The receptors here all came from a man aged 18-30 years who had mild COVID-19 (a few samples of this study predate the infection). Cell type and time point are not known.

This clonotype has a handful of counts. CDR3 bases: TGTGCCAGCAGCTTTCAGGGTTACTCCTACAATGAGCAGTTCTTC. Translation gives CASSFQGYSYNEQFF. J is TRBJ2-1 and V is TRBV5-5, with a tentative D call TRBD1 (5 bases). Trimming pared 2 bases from V and 0 bases from J, leaving 9 bases between. Per the germline V gene, CDR1 is SGHKS and CDR2 is YYEKEE (reference sequence). This CDR3 region has 15 residues.

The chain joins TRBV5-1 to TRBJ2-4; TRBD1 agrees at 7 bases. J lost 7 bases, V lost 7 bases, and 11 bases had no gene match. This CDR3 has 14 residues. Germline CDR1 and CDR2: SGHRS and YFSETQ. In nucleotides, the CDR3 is TGCGCCAGCGGTCAGACGGGACAGCAGAACATTCAGTACTTC. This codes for CASGQTGQQNIQYF.